This T cell receptor (beta chain) derives from a study of blood T cell repertoires in COVID-19. As for the study in general: Samples came from the United States, Italy and Spain, spanning acute and convalescent COVID-19. PBMCs, B-cell-depleted T cells, or T cells were the source of the cDNA or gDNA that made up the material.

The table lists this clone with a count of one. Produced via immunoSEQ multiplex PCR; TCRdb's table is partial and in-frame only. The top ten hold approximately 17% of the sample, which has approximately 100,000 clones, roughly nine tenths seen once. V lost 6 bases and J lost 10; bases outside the gene matches: 16. Germline V gives CDR1 MNHEY, CDR2 SVGAGI. This CDR3 comprises 15 residues. This sequence joins TRBV6-5 and TRBJ1-1; 8 nucleotides agree with TRBD1. The sample comprised peripheral blood. The sequence came from a woman older than 75 in a cohort sampled during active COVID-19. CDR3 in amino acids: CASSQTLVQGVLAFF. CDR3 coding DNA: TGTGCCAGCAGCCAGACGTTGGTACAGGGGGTGTTAGCTTTCTTT.